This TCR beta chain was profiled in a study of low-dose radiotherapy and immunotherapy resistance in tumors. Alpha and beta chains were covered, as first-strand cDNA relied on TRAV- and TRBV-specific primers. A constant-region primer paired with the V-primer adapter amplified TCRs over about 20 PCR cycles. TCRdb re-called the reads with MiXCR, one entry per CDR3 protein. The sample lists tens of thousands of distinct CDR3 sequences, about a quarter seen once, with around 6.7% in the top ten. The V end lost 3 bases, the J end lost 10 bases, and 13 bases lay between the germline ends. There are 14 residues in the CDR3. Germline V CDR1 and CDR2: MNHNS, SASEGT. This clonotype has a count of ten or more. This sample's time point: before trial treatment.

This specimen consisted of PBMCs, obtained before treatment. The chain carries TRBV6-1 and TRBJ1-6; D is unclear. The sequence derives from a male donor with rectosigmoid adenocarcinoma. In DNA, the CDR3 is TGTGCCAGCAGTGAGCAGTGGTTGGGCTCACCCCTCCACTTT. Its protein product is CASSEQWLGSPLHF.